The clone carrying this TCR beta chain was seen a few times. The protocol was immunoSEQ multiplex PCR, while the TCRdb copy is restricted to in-frame clones and leaves out a portion. Of about 30,000 clones listed, about 89% are singletons. The data are from a study of PD-1 and CTLA-4 blockade in melanoma. V shed 2 bases, J shed 10 bases, and the junction held 4 bases outside the gene matches. The CDR3 spans 14 residues. CDR1 is MGHRA and CDR2 is YSYEKL in the germline V gene. This chain joins TRBV4-1 and TRBJ1-6, with 8 bases matching TRBD1. This TCR was sampled from a human donor with melanoma. This material consisted of CD8+ T cells from peripheral blood, taken before anti-PD-1 treatment. The DNA of the CDR3 is TGCGCCAGCAGCCAACCTGACAGGGGCTCACCCCTCCACTTT. Protein product: CASSQPDRGSPLHF.